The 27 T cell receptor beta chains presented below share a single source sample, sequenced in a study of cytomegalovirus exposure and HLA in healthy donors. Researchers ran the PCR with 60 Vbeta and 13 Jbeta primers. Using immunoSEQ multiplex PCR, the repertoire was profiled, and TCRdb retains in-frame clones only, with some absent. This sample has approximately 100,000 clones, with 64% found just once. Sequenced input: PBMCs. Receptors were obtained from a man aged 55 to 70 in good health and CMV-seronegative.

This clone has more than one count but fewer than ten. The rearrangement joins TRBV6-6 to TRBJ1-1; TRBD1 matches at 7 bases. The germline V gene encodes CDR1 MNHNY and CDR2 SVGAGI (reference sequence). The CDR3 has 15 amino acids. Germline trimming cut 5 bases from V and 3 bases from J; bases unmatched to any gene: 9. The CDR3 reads CASSVTYTGDTEAFF. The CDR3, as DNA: TGTGCCAGCAGTGTCACGTACACAGGGGACACTGAAGCTTTCTTT.

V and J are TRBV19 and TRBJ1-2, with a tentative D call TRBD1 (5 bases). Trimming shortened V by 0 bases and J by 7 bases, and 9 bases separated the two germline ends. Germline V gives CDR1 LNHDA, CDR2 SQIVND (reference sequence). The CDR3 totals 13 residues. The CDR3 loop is CASSIDPRAGYTF. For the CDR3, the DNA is TGTGCCAGTAGTATAGATCCCAGGGCTGGCTACACCTTC.

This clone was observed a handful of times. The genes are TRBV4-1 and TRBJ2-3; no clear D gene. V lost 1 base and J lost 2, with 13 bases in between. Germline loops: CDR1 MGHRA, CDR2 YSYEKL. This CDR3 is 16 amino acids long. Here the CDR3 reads CASSQAISSLTDTQYF. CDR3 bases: TGCGCCAGCAGCCAAGCGATAAGCTCCCTCACAGATACGCAGTATTTT.

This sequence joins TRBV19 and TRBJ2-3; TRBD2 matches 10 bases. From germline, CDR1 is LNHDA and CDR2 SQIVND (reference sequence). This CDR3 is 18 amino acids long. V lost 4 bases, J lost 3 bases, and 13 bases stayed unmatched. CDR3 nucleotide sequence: TGTGCCAGTAGTACCCCCTGGCTAGCGGGAGAACGGACAGATACGCAGTATTTT. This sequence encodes CASSTPWLAGERTDTQYF. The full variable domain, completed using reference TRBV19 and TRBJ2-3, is DGGITQSPKYLFRKEGQNVTLSCEQNLNHDAMYWYRQDPGQGLRLIYYSQIVNDFQKGDIAEGYSVSREKKESFPLTVTSAQKNPTAFYLCASSTPWLAGERTDTQYFGPGTRLTVL.

The CDR3 nucleotides read TGTGCCACCAGCAGAGACCACTTAGGGCTGGGCGGGAGCAATCAGCCCCAGCATTTT. Its protein is CATSRDHLGLGGSNQPQHF. The chain employs TRBV15 and TRBJ1-5; D unresolved. The CDR3 length is 19 residues. V was clipped by 0 bases and J by 1 base, with 19 bases between them. CDR1 LNHNV and CDR2 YYDKDF come from the germline V gene (reference sequence).

The CDR3 DNA reads as TGTGCCAGCAGCACCGGGACTGGGGTCGTAAATGAGCAGTTCTTC. Amino acid sequence: CASSTGTGVVNEQFF. The chain employs TRBV6-5 and TRBJ2-1; a possible D gene is TRBD2 (6 bases). Germline V CDR1 and CDR2: MNHEY, SVGAGI. The CDR3 extends over 15 amino acids. Trimming removed 6 bases at V and 7 bases at J, with 19 bases between.

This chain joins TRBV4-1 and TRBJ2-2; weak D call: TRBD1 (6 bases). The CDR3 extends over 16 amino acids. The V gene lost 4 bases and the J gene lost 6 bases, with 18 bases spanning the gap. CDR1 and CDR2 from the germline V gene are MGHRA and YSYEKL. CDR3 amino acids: CASSLLATGFPGELFF. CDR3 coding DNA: TGCGCCAGCAGCCTTTTAGCGACAGGCTTCCCCGGGGAGCTGTTTTTT.

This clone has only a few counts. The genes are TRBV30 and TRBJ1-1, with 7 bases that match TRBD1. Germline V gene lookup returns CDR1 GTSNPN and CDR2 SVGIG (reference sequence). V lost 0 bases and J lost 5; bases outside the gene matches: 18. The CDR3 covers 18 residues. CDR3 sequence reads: CAWSVGILQGIRRTEAFF. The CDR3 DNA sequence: TGTGCCTGGAGTGTAGGGATATTACAGGGGATTAGGCGGACTGAAGCTTTCTTT. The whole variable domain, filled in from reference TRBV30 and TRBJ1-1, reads SQTIHQWPATLVQPVGSPLSLECTVEGTSNPNLYWYRQAAGRGLQLLFYSVGIGQISSEVPQNLSASRPQDRQFILSSKKLLLSDSGFYLCAWSVGILQGIRRTEAFFGQGTRLTVV.

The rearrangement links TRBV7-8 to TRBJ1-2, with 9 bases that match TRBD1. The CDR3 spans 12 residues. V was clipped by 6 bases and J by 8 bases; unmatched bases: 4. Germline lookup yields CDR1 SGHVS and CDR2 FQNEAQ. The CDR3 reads CASSRDREGYTF. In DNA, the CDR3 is TGTGCCAGCAGTCGGGACAGGGAAGGCTACACCTTC.

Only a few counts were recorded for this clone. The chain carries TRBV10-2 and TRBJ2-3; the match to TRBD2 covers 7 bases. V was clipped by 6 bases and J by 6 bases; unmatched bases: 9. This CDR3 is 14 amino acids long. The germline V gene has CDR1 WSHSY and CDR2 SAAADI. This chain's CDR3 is CASRTRGDPDTQYF. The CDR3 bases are TGCGCCAGCAGGACCCGGGGGGACCCCGATACGCAGTATTTT.

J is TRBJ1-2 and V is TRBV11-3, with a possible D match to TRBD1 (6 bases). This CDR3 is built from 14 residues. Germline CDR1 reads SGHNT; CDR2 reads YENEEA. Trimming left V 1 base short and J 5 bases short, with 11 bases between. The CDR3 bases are TGTGCCAGCAGCTTAGCAGGGGCGAATTATGGCTACACCTTC. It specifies CASSLAGANYGYTF.

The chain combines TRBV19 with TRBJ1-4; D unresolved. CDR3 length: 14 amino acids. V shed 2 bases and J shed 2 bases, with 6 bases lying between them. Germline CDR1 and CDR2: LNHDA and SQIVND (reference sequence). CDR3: CASSIFATNEKLFF. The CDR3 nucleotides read TGTGCCAGTAGTATATTCGCGACTAATGAAAAACTGTTTTTT.

The CDR3 DNA sequence: TGTGCCAGCAGCTCGACGACAGGGGACTCCGAAAAACTGTTTTTT. It translates to CASSSTTGDSEKLFF. This chain links TRBV5-4 with TRBJ1-4, with 8 bases matching TRBD1. Germline V CDR1 and CDR2: SGHNT, YYREEE (reference sequence). V was clipped by 3 bases and J by 8 bases; unmatched bases: 9. The CDR3 consists of 15 residues.

The CDR3 is CASSGGGKTGHKFYEQYF. The DNA for the CDR3 is TGCGCCAGCAGCGGCGGGGGGAAAACGGGACATAAATTCTACGAGCAGTACTTC. The rearrangement links TRBV5-1 to TRBJ2-7; 8 positions agree with TRBD2. The CDR3 runs 18 residues. Losses at the gene ends were 4 bases for V and 3 bases for J; bases not matched to a gene: 18. The germline CDR1 and CDR2 sequences are SGHRS and YFSETQ.

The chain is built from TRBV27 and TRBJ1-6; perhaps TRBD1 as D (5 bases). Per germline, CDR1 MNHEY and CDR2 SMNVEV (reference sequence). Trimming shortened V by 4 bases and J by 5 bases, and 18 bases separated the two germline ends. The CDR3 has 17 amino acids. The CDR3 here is CASSWGQEYGDNSPLHF. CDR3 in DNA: TGTGCCAGCAGTTGGGGCCAAGAATATGGGGATAATTCACCCCTCCACTTT.

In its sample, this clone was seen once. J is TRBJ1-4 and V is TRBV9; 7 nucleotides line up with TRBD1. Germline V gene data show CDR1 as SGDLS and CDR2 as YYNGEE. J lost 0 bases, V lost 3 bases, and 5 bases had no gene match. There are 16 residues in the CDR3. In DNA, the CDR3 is TGTGCCAGCAGCGGAGACAGGGTAACAACTAATGAAAAACTGTTTTTT. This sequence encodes CASSGDRVTTNEKLFF.

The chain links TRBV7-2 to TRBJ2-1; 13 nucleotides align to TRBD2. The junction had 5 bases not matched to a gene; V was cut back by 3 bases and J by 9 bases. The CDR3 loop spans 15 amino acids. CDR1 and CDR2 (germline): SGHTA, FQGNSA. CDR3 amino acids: CASSLRTSGSGEQFF. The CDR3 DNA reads TGTGCCAGCAGCTTGAGGACTAGCGGGAGCGGTGAGCAGTTCTTC.

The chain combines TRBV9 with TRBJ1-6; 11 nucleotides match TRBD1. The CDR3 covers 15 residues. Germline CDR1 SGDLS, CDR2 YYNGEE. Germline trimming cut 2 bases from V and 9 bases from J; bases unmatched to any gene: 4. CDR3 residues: CASSVRTGGGSPLHF. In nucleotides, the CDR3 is TGTGCCAGCAGCGTTAGGACAGGGGGCGGTTCACCCCTCCACTTT.

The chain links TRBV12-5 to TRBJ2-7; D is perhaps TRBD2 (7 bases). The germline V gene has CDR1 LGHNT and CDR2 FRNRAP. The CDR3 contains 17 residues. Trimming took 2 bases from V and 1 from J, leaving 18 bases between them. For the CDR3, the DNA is TGTGCTAGTGGTTTGAGGGGGGGGAGGGGCCTTTCCTACGAGCAGTACTTC. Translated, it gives CASGLRGGRGLSYEQYF.

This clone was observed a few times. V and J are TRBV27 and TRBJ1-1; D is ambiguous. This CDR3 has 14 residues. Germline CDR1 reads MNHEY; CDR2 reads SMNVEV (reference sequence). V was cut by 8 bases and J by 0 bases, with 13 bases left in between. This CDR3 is CASGPRRVNTEAFF. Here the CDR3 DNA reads TGTGCCAGCGGACCAAGGAGGGTGAACACTGAAGCTTTCTTT.

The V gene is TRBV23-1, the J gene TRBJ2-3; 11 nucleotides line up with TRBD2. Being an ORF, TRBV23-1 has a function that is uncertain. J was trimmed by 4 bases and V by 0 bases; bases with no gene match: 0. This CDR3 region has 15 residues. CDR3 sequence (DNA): TGCGCCAGCAGTCAATCACTAGCGGGGGCAGATACGCAGTATTTT. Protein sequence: CASSQSLAGADTQYF.

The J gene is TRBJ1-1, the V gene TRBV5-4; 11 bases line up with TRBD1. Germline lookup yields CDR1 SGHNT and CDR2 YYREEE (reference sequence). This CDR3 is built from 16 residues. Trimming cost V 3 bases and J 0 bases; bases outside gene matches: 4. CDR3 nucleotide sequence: TGTGCCAGCAGCTCGGACAGGGGGCTGTTGAACACTGAAGCTTTCTTT. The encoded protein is CASSSDRGLLNTEAFF.

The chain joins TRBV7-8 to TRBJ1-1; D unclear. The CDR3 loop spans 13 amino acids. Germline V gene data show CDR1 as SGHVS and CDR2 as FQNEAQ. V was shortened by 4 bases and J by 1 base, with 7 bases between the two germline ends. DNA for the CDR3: TGTGCCAGCAGCTCTATTACGAACACTGAAGCTTTCTTT. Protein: CASSSITNTEAFF.

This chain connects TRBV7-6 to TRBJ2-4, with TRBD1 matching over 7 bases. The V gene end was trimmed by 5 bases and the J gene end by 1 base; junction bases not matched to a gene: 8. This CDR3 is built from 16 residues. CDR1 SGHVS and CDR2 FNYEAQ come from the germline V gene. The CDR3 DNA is TGTGCCAGCAGCCAAGAAGGGGGCGCGGCCAAAAACATTCAGTACTTC. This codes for CASSQEGGAAKNIQYF.

CDR3 sequence: CASATGTSPQETQYF. The CDR3 region has the DNA TGTGCCAGCGCAACAGGTACTAGCCCACAAGAGACCCAGTACTTC. This sequence joins TRBV10-3 and TRBJ2-5; TRBD2 is a possible D gene (6 bases). From germline, CDR1 is ENHRY and CDR2 SYGVKD. The CDR3 is 15 amino acids. Trimming removed 10 bases from V and 2 bases from J, with 20 bases in between.

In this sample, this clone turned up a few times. The CDR3 region is CASSVRTGWNSPLHF. In DNA, the CDR3 is TGTGCCAGCAGCGTCCGGACAGGGTGGAATTCACCCCTCCACTTT. The chain is built from TRBV9 and TRBJ1-6; the match to TRBD1 covers 8 bases. This CDR3 comprises 15 residues. CDR1 and CDR2 from the germline V gene are SGDLS and YYNGEE. Trimming cost V 2 bases and J 7 bases; bases outside gene matches: 5.

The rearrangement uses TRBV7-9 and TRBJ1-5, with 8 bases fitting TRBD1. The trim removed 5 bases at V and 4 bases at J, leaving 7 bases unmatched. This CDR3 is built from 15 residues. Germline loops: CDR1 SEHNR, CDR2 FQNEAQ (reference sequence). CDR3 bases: TGTGCCAGCAGCCCAACAGGGGGGGCGAATCAGCCCCAGCATTTT. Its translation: CASSPTGGANQPQHF. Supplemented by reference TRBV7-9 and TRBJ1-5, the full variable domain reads DTGVSQNPRHKITKRGQNVTFRCDPISEHNRLYWYRQTLGQGPEFLTYFQNEAQLEKSRLLSDRFSAERPKGSFSTLEIQRTEQGDSAMYLCASSPTGGANQPQHFGDGTRLSIL.